This T cell receptor beta chain was captured in a study of CXCR3-negative and CXCR3-positive naive CD8 T cells. General study points: Both naive subsets carried similar amounts of surface CD5, so TCR strength was inferred from TRB CDR3 properties.

By phenotype, naive CD8+ T cells were CD45RO-CCR7+CD27+CD95-. Details on this clonotype: Its cognate antigen is unknown.

Per germline, CDR1 SGHVS and CDR2 FQNEAQ. This CDR3 is 12 amino acids long. 5' RACE with UMI labels generated the TRB cDNA libraries. From its re-call of the 5' RACE reads, TCRdb lists each CDR3 protein once, without DNA. The sample totals tens of thousands of distinct CDR3 sequences. Sequenced sample: naive CXCR3- CD8+ T cells from blood. Subset indicated: CD45RO-CCR7+CD27+CD95- naive CD8+ T cells lacking CXCR3 (TNR3-). The rearrangement links TRBV7-8 to TRBJ1-2; TCRdb gives TRBD1 as the D gene, but with no DNA this cannot be confirmed. The TCR sequence derives from a human donor in good health. Some clones in this sample may be carry-over from other donors' samples. The CDR3 spells CASSLRQSGYTF.